The rows below give T cell receptor beta chains drawn from one sample of a study of molecular identifiers for immune sequencing clone quantification. TCRdb passed the PCR reads through MiXCR, listing each CDR3 protein once. The table shows 250,000 to 400,000 distinct CDR3 sequences, with over 20% occurring only once. Source material: naive CD8+ T cells from blood, with Jurkat cell RNA spiked in. The receptors come from a human donor in good health. Some libraries in this study had Jurkat cell RNA spiked in. Each CDR3 is given with its conserved first and last residue. The order of the fields is CDR3 DNA, CDR3 protein, clone size, D gene, V gene, J gene. The D gene is left open where the match is weak. Expanded clones get a size class; other rows say once, few or many, or leave the size out.

CDR3nt: TGTGCCAGCAGTTACTCTGGCGGCACAGATACGCAGTATTTT; CDR3aa: CASSYSGGTDTQYF; abundance: many; d_gene: .; v_gene: TRBV6-2/TRBV6-3; j_gene: TRBJ2-3
CDR3nt: TGTGCCAGCAGCTTACTTCTCGCAGGGATCACTGAAGCTTTCTTT; CDR3aa: CASSLLLAGITEAFF; abundance: many; d_gene: .; v_gene: TRBV7-2; j_gene: TRBJ1-1
CDR3nt: TGTGCCAGCAGTCCCGGACAGGATTACACAGATACGCAGTATTTT; CDR3aa: CASSPGQDYTDTQYF; abundance: few; d_gene: TRBD1; v_gene: TRBV6-2/TRBV6-3; j_gene: TRBJ2-3
CDR3nt: TGTGCCAGCAGCACAGGACAGGGACCTAGCACAGATACGCAGTATTTT; CDR3aa: CASSTGQGPSTDTQYF; abundance: many; d_gene: TRBD1; v_gene: TRBV5-6; j_gene: TRBJ2-3
CDR3nt: TGCGCCAGCAGCCAAGATCGGGCGGGGGGGCCTTATGATACGCAGTATTTT; CDR3aa: CASSQDRAGGPYDTQYF; abundance: .; d_gene: TRBD2; v_gene: TRBV4-3; j_gene: TRBJ2-3
CDR3nt: TGTGCCTGGAGTCGGGGGGACCCAAGGCCCGCCTACGAGCAGTACTTC; CDR3aa: CAWSRGDPRPAYEQYF; abundance: many; d_gene: TRBD2; v_gene: TRBV30; j_gene: TRBJ2-7
CDR3nt: TGCAGTGCTAGAGATCCACCTGGCCAGCCCCAGCATTTT; CDR3aa: CSARDPPGQPQHF; abundance: many; d_gene: .; v_gene: TRBV20-1; j_gene: TRBJ1-5
CDR3nt: TGTGCCAGCAGCTTAGTCCCGACAGGAGCTGAAGCTTTCTTT; CDR3aa: CASSLVPTGAEAFF; abundance: many; d_gene: .; v_gene: TRBV11-2; j_gene: TRBJ1-1
CDR3nt: TGCGCCAGCAGCCAAGCAGCGGGGGGGCGGGATGAGCAGTCCTTC; CDR3aa: CASSQAAGGRDEQSF; abundance: .; d_gene: TRBD2; v_gene: TRBV4-1; j_gene: TRBJ2-1
CDR3nt: TGTGCCTGGGGGACTAGCGGGAAATACGAGCAGTACTTC; CDR3aa: CAWGTSGKYEQYF; abundance: many; d_gene: TRBD2; v_gene: TRBV30; j_gene: TRBJ2-7
CDR3nt: TGTGCCAGCAGCGTAGGCGCCCCCACAGATACGCAGTATTTT; CDR3aa: CASSVGAPTDTQYF; abundance: few; d_gene: .; v_gene: TRBV9; j_gene: TRBJ2-3
CDR3nt: TGTGCCAGCAGCCAAGTGTCAGGGTCCAGCTATGGCTACACCTTC; CDR3aa: CASSQVSGSSYGYTF; abundance: .; d_gene: .; v_gene: TRBV14; j_gene: TRBJ1-2
CDR3nt: TGTGCCAGCAGCCCTACCCCAGGAAATTACAACTATGGCTACACCTTC; CDR3aa: CASSPTPGNYNYGYTF; abundance: many; d_gene: .; v_gene: TRBV7-9; j_gene: TRBJ1-2
CDR3nt: TGTGCCTGGAGTGTACAAGGGGATGAAGCTTTCTTT; CDR3aa: CAWSVQGDEAFF; abundance: many; d_gene: .; v_gene: TRBV30; j_gene: TRBJ1-1
CDR3nt: TGCGCCAGCAGCCACGGGGCCGGGCGGGGGTACGAGCCTGAGCAGTTCTTC; CDR3aa: CASSHGAGRGYEPEQFF; abundance: many; d_gene: TRBD2; v_gene: TRBV4-3; j_gene: TRBJ2-1
CDR3nt: TGTGCCAGCAGTCCGGGGACTAGCGGGGGGGCAAGGGTCTCCTACGAGCAGTACTTC; CDR3aa: CASSPGTSGGARVSYEQYF; abundance: many; d_gene: TRBD2; v_gene: TRBV28; j_gene: TRBJ2-7
CDR3nt: TGTGCCAGCTCCCCGGGGGTAGGGGACTACGAGCAGTACTTC; CDR3aa: CASSPGVGDYEQYF; abundance: many; d_gene: .; v_gene: TRBV6-5; j_gene: TRBJ2-7
CDR3nt: TGCGCCAGCAGCCAAGATATGGTTATAGATAATTCACCCCTCCACTTT; CDR3aa: CASSQDMVIDNSPLHF; abundance: few; d_gene: .; v_gene: TRBV4-3; j_gene: TRBJ1-6
CDR3nt: TGCGCCAGCAGCCAAGTTGTGAAGGTCTCTGGGGCCAACGTCCTGACTTTC; CDR3aa: CASSQVVKVSGANVLTF; abundance: few; d_gene: .; v_gene: TRBV4-3; j_gene: TRBJ2-6
CDR3nt: TGCAGTGCTAGAGTGGGGTTAGCGGGAGAGGTTTTTACACCAGAGACCCAGTACTTC; CDR3aa: CSARVGLAGEVFTPETQYF; abundance: few; d_gene: TRBD2; v_gene: TRBV20-1; j_gene: TRBJ2-5